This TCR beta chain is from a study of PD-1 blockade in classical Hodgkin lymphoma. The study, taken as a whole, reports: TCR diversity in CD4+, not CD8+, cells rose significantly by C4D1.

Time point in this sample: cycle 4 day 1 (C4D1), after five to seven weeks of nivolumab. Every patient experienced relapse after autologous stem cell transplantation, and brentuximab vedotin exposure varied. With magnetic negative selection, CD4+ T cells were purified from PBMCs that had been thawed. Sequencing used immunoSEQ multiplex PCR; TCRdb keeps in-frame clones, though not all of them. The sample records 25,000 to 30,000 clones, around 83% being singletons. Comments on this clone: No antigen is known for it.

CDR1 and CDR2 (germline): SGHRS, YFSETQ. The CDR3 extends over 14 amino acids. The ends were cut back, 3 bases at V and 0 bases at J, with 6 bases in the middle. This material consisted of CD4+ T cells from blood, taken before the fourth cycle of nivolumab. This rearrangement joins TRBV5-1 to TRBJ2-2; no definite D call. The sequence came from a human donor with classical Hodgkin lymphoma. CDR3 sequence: CASSWAPNTGELFF. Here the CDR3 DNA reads TGCGCCAGCAGCTGGGCCCCGAACACCGGGGAGCTGTTTTTT.